The T cell receptor beta chain under discussion was sequenced for a study of blood T cell repertoires in COVID-19. Sequencing was performed with immunoSEQ multiplex PCR; in TCRdb, only in-frame clones are kept and a portion is missing. There are around 300,000 clones in the sample; over 70% occur only once, and 5% to 6% lies in the top ten. The CDR3 covers 16 residues. Trimming took 3 bases from V and 3 from J; bases not matched to a gene: 8. Germline V gene data show CDR1 as SEHNR and CDR2 as FQNEAQ (reference sequence). In this sample, this clone turned up a few times. The material sequenced was PBMCs or T cells enriched from blood (not recorded which). This chain links TRBV7-9 with TRBJ2-7; TRBD1 agrees at 10 bases. The source of this sequence is a man aged 30 to 45 who had recovered from COVID-19. As DNA, the CDR3 is TGTGCCAGCAGCTTGGTCTATGGGACAGGGGTCTACGAGCAGTACTTC. This translates into CASSLVYGTGVYEQYF.